Below, one T cell receptor beta chain is given with its context. Germline CDR1 is LGHNA and CDR2 is YSLEER. The CDR3 is made up of 16 amino acids. V was pared by 1 base and J by 2 bases, with 11 bases between. These data are taken from a study of Tregs in tolerant kidney transplant recipients. The table came from immunoSEQ multiplex PCR; TCRdb's copy has only in-frame clones and leaves some out. The sample includes 55,000 to 75,000 clones, approximately 87% seen only once; the top ten take 3.5% to 4%. Mixed chimerism was transient after nonmyeloablative marrow transplants from related graft donors. The chain couples TRBV4-3 to TRBJ2-2; a possible D gene is TRBD1 (6 bases). Source: CD4+ T cells from blood (PBMCs), taken 6 months after the transplant. The receptor was isolated from a human patient who received a combined kidney and bone marrow transplant. Some T cells may be the graft donor's. CDR3 loop: CASSQAQGQNTGELFF. The CDR3 coding sequence is TGCGCCAGCAGCCAAGCACAGGGACAAAACACCGGGGAGCTGTTTTTT.